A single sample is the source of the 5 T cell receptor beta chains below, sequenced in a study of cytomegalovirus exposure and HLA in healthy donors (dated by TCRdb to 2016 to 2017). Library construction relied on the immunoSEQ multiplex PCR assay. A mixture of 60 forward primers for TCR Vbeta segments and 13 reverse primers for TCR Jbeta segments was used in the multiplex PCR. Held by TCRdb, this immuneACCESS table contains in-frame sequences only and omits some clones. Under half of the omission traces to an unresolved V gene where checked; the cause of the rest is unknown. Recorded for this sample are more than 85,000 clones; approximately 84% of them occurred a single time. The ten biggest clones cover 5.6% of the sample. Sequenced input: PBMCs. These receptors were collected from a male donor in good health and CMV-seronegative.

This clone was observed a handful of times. This chain's CDR3 is CATLGLAGRPGELFF. The CDR3 DNA sequence: TGTGCCACCCTCGGACTAGCGGGAAGACCCGGGGAGCTGTTTTTT. The J gene is TRBJ2-2, the V gene TRBV11-2; the match to TRBD2 covers 12 bases. With 10 bases clipped from V and 6 bases from J, the junction kept 9 bases outside the gene matches. The germline gives CDR1 SGHAT, CDR2 FQNNGV. The CDR3 totals 15 residues.

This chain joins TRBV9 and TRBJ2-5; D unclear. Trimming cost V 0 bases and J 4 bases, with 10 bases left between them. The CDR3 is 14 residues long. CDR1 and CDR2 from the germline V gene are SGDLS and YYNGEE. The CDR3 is CASSVVVSGETQYF. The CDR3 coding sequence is TGTGCCAGCAGCGTAGTTGTGAGTGGAGAGACCCAGTACTTC.

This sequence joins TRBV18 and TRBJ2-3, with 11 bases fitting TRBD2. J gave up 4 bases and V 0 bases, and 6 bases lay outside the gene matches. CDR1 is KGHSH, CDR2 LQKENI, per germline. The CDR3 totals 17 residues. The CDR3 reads CASSPPGLAGGADTQYF. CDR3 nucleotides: TGTGCCAGCTCACCACCCGGGCTAGCGGGAGGCGCAGATACGCAGTATTTT.

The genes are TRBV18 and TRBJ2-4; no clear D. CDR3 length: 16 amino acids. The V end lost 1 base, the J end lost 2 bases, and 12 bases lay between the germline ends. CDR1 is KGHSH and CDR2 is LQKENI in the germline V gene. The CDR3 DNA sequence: TGTGCCAGCTCACCACTAAGTACGGTGACCAAAAACATTCAGTACTTC. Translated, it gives CASSPLSTVTKNIQYF.

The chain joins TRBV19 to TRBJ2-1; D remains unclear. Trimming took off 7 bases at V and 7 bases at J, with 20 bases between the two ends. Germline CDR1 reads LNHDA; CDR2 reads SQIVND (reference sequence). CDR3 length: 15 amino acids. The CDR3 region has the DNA TGTGCCAGTACCCAGGCCACGATCGGTCGGAATGAGCAGTTCTTC. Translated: CASTQATIGRNEQFF.